This T cell receptor beta chain originates from a study of CD8 T cells in Susac syndrome. Study summary: When blood was drawn, the patients with Susac syndrome were therapy-naive, on corticosteroids, or on intravenous immunoglobulin alone. Findings and caveats of the study: The CD4+ T cell repertoires, which came from Susac syndrome patients, showed no sign of clonal expansion.

This clonotype was counted a single time. As yet, its antigen is unknown. Reverse transcription of roughly 0.45 to 1 ug RNA used random hexamers. Amplification of TCR beta CDR3 spanned 54 Vbeta and 13 Jbeta via immunoSEQ multiplex PCR. TCRdb re-analysed the immunoSEQ multiplex PCR reads in MiXCR, keeping a single row per CDR3 protein. The sample yields around 170,000 distinct CDR3 sequences, around 95% seen once. V was shortened by 4 bases and J by 11 bases, with 14 bases between the two germline ends. Germline CDR1 MGHDK, CDR2 SYGVNS. The CDR3 loop spans 12 amino acids. Negative isolation yielded CD4+ and CD8+ T cells, and FACS enriched TEMRA cells.

The sequencing sample was made of CD4+ T cells from PBMCs. This chain joins TRBV25-1 and TRBJ1-1, with D tentatively TRBD1 (5 bases). This receptor was identified in a human donor with Susac syndrome. CDR3 nucleotide sequence: TGTGCCAGCAGTGCCGGACCCTGGGACGCTTTCTTT. Translated: CASSAGPWDAFF.